This T cell receptor beta chain comes out of a study of T cells in Graves' hyperthyroidism and ophthalmopathy. Study-level information: Peripheral blood samples were taken at initial diagnosis, prior to any treatment.

Amplification of TCR beta CDR3 regions was performed using RNA transcripts as template. A set of HTBI primers served as the primers for a first-round RT-PCR of the TCR CDR3. Each CDR3 protein gets one entry after TCRdb re-called the multiplex PCR reads with MiXCR. Among hundreds of thousands of distinct CDR3 sequences listed, approximately 20% were seen once. Diagnosing involved the use of clinical symptoms, serum thyroxine and TRAb, thyroid ultrasound and orbital computed tomography. This TCR came from a middle-aged man with Graves' ophthalmopathy. Source material: blood.

The CDR3 is CASTLGNTGELFF. In nucleotides, the CDR3 is TGTGCCAGCACCCTAGGTAACACCGGGGAGCTGTTTTTT. The V call is TRBV12-3 or TRBV12-4, the J call TRBJ2-2, with D uncertain. Trimming pared 7 bases from V and 2 bases from J, leaving 8 bases between. This CDR3 spans 13 amino acids.